Listed here are 25 T cell receptor beta chains from one sample, sequenced in a study of cytomegalovirus exposure and HLA in healthy donors. With 60 Vbeta and 13 Jbeta primers, the PCR was carried out. Clones were sequenced by immunoSEQ multiplex PCR, and TCRdb holds only the in-frame ones, with some missing. This table has about 43,000 clones, roughly 80% appearing once. The sequencing input was PBMCs. These TCRs come from a man in his fifties in good health and CMV-seronegative.

This clone was seen once. The V gene is TRBV7-8, the J gene TRBJ2-1; D is perhaps TRBD1 (5 bases). Germline CDR1 is SGHVS and CDR2 is FQNEAQ. V gave up 1 base and J gave up 9 bases, with 16 bases separating them. CDR3 length: 15 residues. CDR3 bases: TGTGCCAGCAGCTTAGTAGTCAGGGAAGATGGTGAGCAGTTCTTC. Residues: CASSLVVREDGEQFF.

The chain is built from TRBV19 and TRBJ1-6; 8 bases line up with TRBD1. CDR3 size: 14 residues. After removal of 2 bases from V and 8 bases from J, the junction contained 2 bases not matched to a gene. Germline V gene data show CDR1 as LNHDA and CDR2 as SQIVND (reference sequence). The CDR3 coding sequence is TGTGCCAGTAGTATACAGGGGGCAGATTCACCCCTCCACTTT. Amino acid sequence: CASSIQGADSPLHF.

This chain links TRBV7-2 with TRBJ1-5, with D hard to call. V gave up 0 bases and J gave up 7 bases, with 7 bases separating them. The germline V gene encodes CDR1 SGHTA and CDR2 FQGNSA. The CDR3 runs to 13 residues. CDR3 loop: CASSLASSQPQHF. The CDR3 DNA follows: TGTGCCAGCAGCTTAGCGAGTTCCCAGCCCCAGCATTTT. The entire variable domain, with the rest obtained from reference TRBV7-2 and TRBJ1-5, is as follows: GAGVSQSPSNKVTEKGKDVELRCDPISGHTALYWYRQSLGQGLEFLIYFQGNSAPDKSGLPSDRFSAERTGGSVSTLTIQRTQQEDSAVYLCASSLASSQPQHFGDGTRLSIL.

J is TRBJ1-3 and V is TRBV5-1; 12 nucleotides agree with TRBD1. CDR3 size: 17 residues. Per the germline V gene, CDR1 is SGHRS and CDR2 is YFSETQ. The junction had 5 bases not matched to a gene; V was cut back by 0 bases and J by 4 bases. CDR3 nucleotide sequence: TGCGCCAGCAGCTTGGTATCTGGGACAGGGGGCGGAAACACCATATATTTT. Translating it yields CASSLVSGTGGGNTIYF.

This chain links TRBV6-1 with TRBJ1-1; tentative D call: TRBD1 (5 bases). Trimming left V 4 bases short and J 1 base short, with 10 bases between. CDR3 size: 14 residues. Germline V gene sequence: CDR1 MNHNS, CDR2 SASEGT. The CDR3 coding sequence is TGTGCCAGCAGTGCGACAGTCGAGAACACTGAAGCTTTCTTT. This translates into CASSATVENTEAFF.

The rearrangement uses TRBV7-8 and TRBJ1-1; D remains unclear. CDR1 is SGHVS, CDR2 FQNEAQ, per germline. The CDR3 covers 13 residues. V lost 0 bases and J lost 2, with 4 bases in between. The CDR3 loop is CASSLAANTEAFF. CDR3 sequence (DNA): TGTGCCAGCAGCTTAGCAGCAAACACTGAAGCTTTCTTT.

The chain combines TRBV2 with TRBJ2-2; TRBD2 aligns across 9 bases. Germline CDR1 reads SNHLY; CDR2 reads FYNNEI. V gave up 5 bases and J gave up 4 bases; unmatched junction bases: 2. This CDR3 comprises 14 residues. CDR3 loop: CASSWREGTGELFF. The CDR3, as DNA: TGTGCCAGCAGTTGGCGGGAGGGCACCGGGGAGCTGTTTTTT.

The V and J genes are TRBV28 and TRBJ1-1, with D possibly matching TRBD1 (5 bases). V was shortened by 6 bases and J by 1 base, with 12 bases between the two germline ends. The CDR3 sequence is 14 residues long. CDR1 is MDHEN and CDR2 is SYDVKM in the germline V gene. DNA of the CDR3: TGTGCCAGCAGCCCAGGACAATGGAACACTGAAGCTTTCTTT. Amino acid sequence: CASSPGQWNTEAFF.

The J gene is TRBJ2-7, the V gene TRBV28; 7 nucleotides match TRBD1. The germline gives CDR1 MDHEN, CDR2 SYDVKM. The CDR3 is 14 residues long. V lost 1 base, J lost 2 bases, and 2 bases stayed unmatched. The CDR3 loop reads CASSLLGQAYEQYF. The CDR3 region has the DNA TGTGCCAGCAGTTTATTAGGACAGGCCTACGAGCAGTACTTC.

This chain uses TRBV7-9 with TRBJ1-1; perhaps TRBD1 as D (5 bases). CDR1 is SEHNR and CDR2 is FQNEAQ in the germline V gene (reference sequence). Trimming removed 1 base from V and 1 base from J, with 10 bases in between. The CDR3 consists of 15 residues. The CDR3 nucleotides are TGTGCCAGCAGCTTAGAGCCCAGGGAGAACACTGAAGCTTTCTTT. It specifies CASSLEPRENTEAFF.

Concerning this clone: The same CDR3 arises from other DNA sequences in this sample as well. This chain uses TRBV6-6 with TRBJ2-3; the D is unclear. The germline gives CDR1 MNHNY, CDR2 SVGAGI (reference sequence). This CDR3 comprises 11 residues. Trimming removed 5 bases at V and 2 bases at J, with 2 bases between. CDR3 amino acids: CASSHTDTQYF. CDR3 DNA sequence: TGTGCCAGCAGTCACACAGATACGCAGTATTTT.

The chain links TRBV11-2 to TRBJ2-7; 10 nucleotides match TRBD1. The CDR3 spans 15 residues. V shed 5 bases and J 1 base; nucleotides not matched to a gene: 5. Germline values: CDR1 SGHAT, CDR2 FQNNGV. In DNA, the CDR3 is TGTGCCAGCAGCCCCAGGACAGGGGGTTCCTACGAGCAGTACTTC. It translates to CASSPRTGGSYEQYF.

Notes on this clone: The sample contains more than one DNA sequence encoding this CDR3. The chain links TRBV19 to TRBJ1-5; 8 bases match TRBD1. CDR3 length equals 16 residues. Germline assignment: CDR1 LNHDA and CDR2 SQIVND (reference sequence). V gave up 0 bases and J gave up 13 bases; unmatched junction bases: 14. CDR3 nucleotides: TGTGCCAGTAGTATAGATGCCGCAACAGGGGGGAGGCCTCAGCATTTT. Encoded protein: CASSIDAATGGRPQHF.

V and J are TRBV10-3 and TRBJ2-1; 8 nucleotides match TRBD2. The CDR3 has 17 residues. The germline V gene encodes CDR1 ENHRY and CDR2 SYGVKD. V gave up 3 bases and J gave up 0 bases; unmatched junction bases: 7. CDR3 in amino acids: CAISEGGRGGSYNEQFF. The CDR3 nucleotides are TGTGCCATCAGTGAAGGGGGACGGGGGGGCTCCTACAATGAGCAGTTCTTC.

The V and J genes are TRBV5-1 and TRBJ1-4, with D uncertain. The V gene's germline CDR1 is SGHRS and CDR2 YFSETQ. The CDR3 covers 14 residues. V dropped 4 bases and J dropped 5 bases, with 12 bases sitting between them. The CDR3 loop reads CASSIGLTNEKLFF. In nucleotides, the CDR3 is TGCGCCAGCAGCATAGGACTTACGAATGAAAAACTGTTTTTT.

J is TRBJ1-6 and V is TRBV27; the match to TRBD1 covers 7 bases. The CDR3 is 15 residues long. CDR1 and CDR2 (germline): MNHEY, SMNVEV (reference sequence). Trimming took 3 bases from V and 3 from J; bases not matched to a gene: 2. The CDR3 is CASSFRTGYNSPLHF. The DNA of the CDR3 is TGTGCCAGCAGTTTCCGGACAGGCTATAATTCACCCCTCCACTTT.

The V and J genes are TRBV2 and TRBJ2-1, with D perhaps TRBD1 (6 bases). Trimming shortened V by 6 bases and J by 5 bases, and 17 bases separated the two germline ends. From germline, CDR1 is SNHLY and CDR2 FYNNEI. The CDR3 extends over 15 amino acids. The CDR3 DNA follows: TGTGCCAGCAGGCCGTTAGGGGGACATGACAATGAGCAGTTCTTC. It codes for CASRPLGGHDNEQFF.

The V gene is TRBV7-9, the J gene TRBJ2-3; 12 nucleotides align to TRBD2. With V trimmed by 3 bases and J by 3 bases, 10 bases remained unmatched. The CDR3 is 18 amino acids. Germline V gives CDR1 SEHNR, CDR2 FQNEAQ (reference sequence). The CDR3 region has the DNA TGTGCCAGCAGCTTTCGACTAGCGGGAGACGGTCGGACAGATACGCAGTATTTT. This translates into CASSFRLAGDGRTDTQYF.

This sequence joins TRBV6-1 and TRBJ1-1; 8 bases fit TRBD1. The CDR3 extends over 15 amino acids. CDR1 and CDR2 from the germline V gene are MNHNS and SASEGT. Losses at the gene ends were 4 bases for V and 0 bases for J; bases not matched to a gene: 4. CDR3 DNA sequence: TGTGCCAGCAGTGCTACAGGGGGTATGAACACTGAAGCTTTCTTT. Protein product: CASSATGGMNTEAFF.

This clone was counted only a few times. The V call is TRBV7-2, the J call TRBJ2-3; D is possibly TRBD1 (6 bases). The germline CDR1 and CDR2 sequences are SGHTA and FQGNSA. V dropped 5 bases and J dropped 2 bases, with 14 bases sitting between them. This CDR3 region has 15 residues. CDR3 in DNA: TGTGCCAGCAGCCTGGACAGAACCCCCACAGATACGCAGTATTTT. Encoded protein: CASSLDRTPTDTQYF.

Here the CDR3 reads CASSLTGGSYEQYF. CDR3 nucleotide sequence: TGTGCCAGCAGTTTAACAGGGGGAAGCTACGAGCAGTACTTC. The rearrangement links TRBV28 to TRBJ2-7; TRBD1 matches 8 bases. Germline lookup yields CDR1 MDHEN and CDR2 SYDVKM. The junction had 3 bases not matched to a gene; V was cut back by 2 bases and J by 3 bases. This CDR3 spans 14 amino acids.

This sequence joins TRBV18 and TRBJ2-6; 9 bases agree with TRBD1. After removal of 6 bases from V and 0 bases from J, the junction contained 9 bases not matched to a gene. The CDR3 is 18 amino acids. Germline-derived CDR1 and CDR2 are KGHSH and LQKENI. The CDR3 nucleotides read TGTGCCAGCTCCACCGGGACAGGGCTTTTCTCTGGGGCCAACGTCCTGACTTTC. This translates into CASSTGTGLFSGANVLTF.

The chain has TRBV11-2 and TRBJ2-3; maybe TRBD1 (5 bases). CDR1 SGHAT and CDR2 FQNNGV come from the germline V gene. There are 15 residues in the CDR3. V lost 3 bases to trimming and J lost 4 bases, with 14 bases between them. The CDR3 nucleotides are TGTGCCAGCAGCTTGCCCCGGACATCAGCAGATACGCAGTATTTT. Translating it yields CASSLPRTSADTQYF.

V and J are TRBV5-1 and TRBJ2-7; no reliable D call. There are 18 residues in the CDR3. In germline, CDR1 is SGHRS, CDR2 YFSETQ. Trimming stripped 4 bases from V and 2 bases from J, with 25 bases between. CDR3 nucleotides: TGCGCCAGCAGCCTGAGAGGAACAACCACCACTCTTACCTACGAGCAGTACTTC. Translation: CASSLRGTTTTLTYEQYF.

This clone is a singleton in its sample. The chain employs TRBV6-1 and TRBJ1-2; weak D call: TRBD1 (6 bases). The CDR3 loop spans 12 amino acids. CDR1 is MNHNS, CDR2 SASEGT, per germline. V was trimmed by 10 bases and J by 6 bases, leaving 15 bases between them. The CDR3 loop reads CATTGQTDGYTF. The CDR3 nucleotides are TGTGCCACCACCGGACAGACCGATGGCTACACCTTC.